The present entry profiles one TCR beta chain with its context. Germline V gene sequence: CDR1 MDHEN, CDR2 SYDVKM. This CDR3 is built from 12 residues. J lost 8 bases, V lost 6 bases, and 5 bases had no gene match. These data belong to a study of blood T cell repertoires in COVID-19. The overall study: Spain, Italy and the United States supplied samples that represented acute and convalescent COVID-19.

Profiling relied on immunoSEQ multiplex PCR, and the TCRdb table lists in-frame clones only, not all of them. The sample holds 300,000 or so clones; about 90% are singletons and the top ten take roughly 8%. The sequencing sample was made of peripheral blood. The TCR sequence derives from a woman between 50 and 59 years old who had recovered from COVID-19. V usage is TRBV28 and J usage is TRBJ1-1; TRBD1 aligns across 8 bases. CDR3 sequence (DNA): TGTGCCAGCAGGGATAACAGGGGGGAAGCTTTCTTT. Residues: CASRDNRGEAFF.